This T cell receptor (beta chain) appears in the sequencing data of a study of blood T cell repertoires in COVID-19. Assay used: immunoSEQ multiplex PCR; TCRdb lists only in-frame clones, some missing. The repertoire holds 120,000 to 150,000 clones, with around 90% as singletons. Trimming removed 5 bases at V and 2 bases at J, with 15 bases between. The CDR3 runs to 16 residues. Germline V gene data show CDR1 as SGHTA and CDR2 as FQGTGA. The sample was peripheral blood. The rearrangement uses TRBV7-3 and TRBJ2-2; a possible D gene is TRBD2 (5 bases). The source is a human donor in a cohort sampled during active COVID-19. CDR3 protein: CASSLKLGLNTGELFF. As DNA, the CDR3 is TGTGCCAGCAGCCTAAAATTAGGACTCAACACCGGGGAGCTGTTTTTT.